This T cell receptor beta chain is from a study of control samples from healthy donors and cancer patients. Germline loops: CDR1 SGHRS, CDR2 YFSETQ. V was cut by 4 bases and J by 0 bases, with 13 bases left in between. CDR3 size: 15 residues. Some clones are missing from TCRdb's copy, which holds only in-frame ones; the method was immunoSEQ multiplex PCR. The sample has about 80,000 clones; over 85% are singletons. The sequence came from a man aged 50-59 years in good health. The specimen was blood. The V gene is TRBV5-1, the J gene TRBJ2-5, with D tentatively TRBD2 (5 bases). CDR3 coding DNA: TGCGCCAGCAGCCCCATTACGGGGTACCAAGAGACCCAGTACTTC. It codes for CASSPITGYQETQYF.